This is a list of T cell receptor beta chains from one sample in a study of CD8+CD57+ T cells in acquired aplastic anemia. Each CDR3 protein is one row after TCRdb ran MiXCR on the reads. The table has about 170,000 distinct CDR3 sequences, 50% to 75% seen once. The source material was sorted CD4+, CD8+, or CD8+CD57+ T cells (not recorded which) from PBMCs. The source of these receptors is a human donor in good health. The CDR3 runs from the conserved cysteine through the conserved F or W. Fields, in order: clone size, V gene, J gene, D gene, CDR3 DNA, CDR3 protein. The D gene is left open where the match is weak. Clone sizes are given selectively: once, few, many, or a class where the clone is expanded.

>NA|TRBV10-3|TRBJ1-2|NA
TGTGCCGTCCAAGCACCGACTAACTATGGCTACACCTTC
CAVQAPTNYGYTF
>NA|TRBV2|TRBJ1-3|NA
TGTGCCAGCACTCTACAGCGTTCTGGAAACACCATATATTTT
CASTLQRSGNTIYF
>NA|TRBV24-1|TRBJ1-1|NA
TGTGCCACCAGTGATCCGTATACAGGGAACACTGAAGCTTTCTTT
CATSDPYTGNTEAFF
>NA|TRBV10-3|TRBJ2-1|TRBD1
TGTGCCATCAGCGAAACAGGGGGCAATGAGCAGTTCTTC
CAISETGGNEQFF
>NA|TRBV2|TRBJ2-7|TRBD2
TGTGCCAGCAGTCTAGACGGGGGGGCCGTCGAGCAGTACTTC
CASSLDGGAVEQYF
>NA|TRBV9|TRBJ2-1|TRBD2
TGTGCCAGCAGCGTAGGGCGGGGGTCTGATGAGCAGTTCTTC
CASSVGRGSDEQFF
>NA|TRBV15|TRBJ2-7|TRBD1
TGTGCCACCAGCGAAAGAGAGGGGACAGGGGGCAACGAGCAGTACTTC
CATSEREGTGGNEQYF
>once|TRBV24-1|TRBJ1-2|NA
TGTGCCACCCGGGGATCTAGCTATTCAGCTAACTATGGCTACGCCTTC
CATRGSSYSANYGYAF
>NA|TRBV7-6|TRBJ2-3|NA
TGTGCCAGCAGCAGGGGACCCCAAGAGTCGGATACGCAGTATTTT
CASSRGPQESDTQYF
>few|TRBV6-5|TRBJ2-1|NA
TGTGCCAGCACCCGACTAGGTGGCAATGAGCAGTTCTTC
CASTRLGGNEQFF
>NA|TRBV7-3|TRBJ2-7|NA
TGTGCCAGCAGCTTAGTCGGGGGCTCGACCTACGAGCAGTACTTC
CASSLVGGSTYEQYF
>NA|TRBV12-3/TRBV12-4|TRBJ2-7|NA
TGTGCCAGCGCTCCTTCATCTACCTACGAGCAGTACTTC
CASAPSSTYEQYF
>NA|TRBV18|TRBJ2-3|TRBD1
TGTGCCAGCTCACCACGCCCCCCGGGACAGTCATTCACAGATACGCAGTATTTT
CASSPRPPGQSFTDTQYF
>NA|TRBV10-2|TRBJ2-7|TRBD2
TGCGCCAGCAGGTCGGGGGGGTACTACGAGCAGTACTTC
CASRSGGYYEQYF
>NA|TRBV20-1|TRBJ2-6|NA
TGCAGTGCTTCGCGGGCAGGTGGGGTCAACGTCCTGACTTTC
CSASRAGGVNVLTF
>NA|TRBV7-9|TRBJ2-7|NA
TGTGCCAGCTCGGCCTCTACAGTCGAGTCCTACGAGCAGTACTTC
CASSASTVESYEQYF
>few|TRBV7-2|TRBJ1-2|NA
TGTGCCAGCAGCTTAGTGCAGGAACCTAACTATGGCTACACCTTC
CASSLVQEPNYGYTF
>NA|TRBV5-1|TRBJ2-3|TRBD1
TGCGCCAGCACCTGGACAGGGGGCACAGATACGCAGTATTTT
CASTWTGGTDTQYF
>many|TRBV12-3/TRBV12-4|TRBJ2-5|TRBD2
TGTGCCAGCAGTGAGGAGGCTAGCGGGAGACAAGAGACCCAGTACTTC
CASSEEASGRQETQYF
>many|TRBV28|TRBJ2-5|NA
TGTGCCAGCAGCCTCCTAAGACAGCCCGTGGAGACCCAGTACTTC
CASSLLRQPVETQYF
>NA|TRBV29-1|TRBJ2-3|NA
TGCAGCGTCACAGATACGCAGTATTTT
CSVTDTQYF
>NA|TRBV19|TRBJ2-7|NA
TGTGCCAGTAGTACTGCAGGGACCTACGAGCAGTACTTC
CASSTAGTYEQYF
>many|TRBV19|TRBJ2-5|NA
TGTGCCAGTAGTATATACATTCAAGAGACCCAGTACTTC
CASSIYIQETQYF
>NA|TRBV5-1|TRBJ1-5|TRBD1
TGCGCCAGCAGCTTGATACAGGGGACCTACGAGCATTTT
CASSLIQGTYEHF
>NA|TRBV4-1|TRBJ2-6|NA
TGCGCCAGCAGCCAAGATGGACAAAACTCTGGGGCCAACGTCCTGACTTTC
CASSQDGQNSGANVLTF
>NA|TRBV11-3|TRBJ1-1|NA
TGTGCCAGCAGCCCGGTGGGGTACACTGAAGCTTTCTTT
CASSPVGYTEAFF
>NA|TRBV20-1|TRBJ1-1|NA
TGCAGTGCGACCGGACGGGGCGATCCGAGAGCTTTCTTT
CSATGRGDPRAFF
>NA|TRBV19|TRBJ2-1|TRBD2
TGTGCCGTAGCGGGAGTGGGATACAATGAGCAGTTCTTC
CAVAGVGYNEQFF
>once|TRBV6-4|TRBJ1-2|NA
TGTGCCAGCAGTCTCCCGGGGGAGCCTAACTATGGCTACACCTTC
CASSLPGEPNYGYTF
>NA|TRBV7-2|TRBJ1-1|NA
TGTGCCAGCAGCCCCGGGACCCTCACTGAAGCTTTCTTT
CASSPGTLTEAFF
>NA|TRBV9|TRBJ1-1|TRBD1
TGTGCCAGCAGCGTAGTTTTGACAGGGGAAGCTTTCTTT
CASSVVLTGEAFF
>NA|TRBV10-1|TRBJ1-2|NA
TGCGCCAGCAGTGAGCATCGGATGTATGGCTACACCTTC
CASSEHRMYGYTF
>NA|TRBV7-9|TRBJ1-3|TRBD1
TGTGCCAGCAGCCCATCGGGACAGGGCCCTGGAAACACCATATATTTT
CASSPSGQGPGNTIYF
>few|TRBV7-9|TRBJ1-4|NA
TGTGCCAGCAGCGCGGGAGGGGGTAATGAAAAACTGTTTTTT
CASSAGGGNEKLFF
>NA|TRBV5-1|TRBJ2-6|NA
TGCGCCAGCAGCTTGATCCGTGCTGGGGCCAACGTCCTGACTTTC
CASSLIRAGANVLTF
>NA|TRBV9|TRBJ2-3|NA
TGTGCCAGCAGCGTAGGCAATTCTGCAGATACGCAGTATTTT
CASSVGNSADTQYF
>NA|TRBV6-6|TRBJ2-2|NA
TGTGCCAGCACGGGCACCGGGGAGCTGTTTTTT
CASTGTGELFF
>NA|TRBV24-1|TRBJ1-2|NA
TGTGCCACCAGTGATTTCCACGATAACTATGGCTACACCTTC
CATSDFHDNYGYTF
>few|TRBV15|TRBJ2-1|TRBD1
TGTGCCCAGGTTGGAACAGACAGGGGATGGGCCTACAATGAGCAGTTCTTC
CAQVGTDRGWAYNEQFF
>NA|TRBV5-1|TRBJ2-7|TRBD2
TGTGCCAGCTCACCTCCCCAAGCGGGAACGATGTACGAGCAGTACTTC
CASSPPQAGTMYEQYF
>many|TRBV3-1|TRBJ2-2|TRBD2
TGTGCCAGCAGCCAAGGGACTAGCGGTACCGGGGAGCTGTTTTTT
CASSQGTSGTGELFF